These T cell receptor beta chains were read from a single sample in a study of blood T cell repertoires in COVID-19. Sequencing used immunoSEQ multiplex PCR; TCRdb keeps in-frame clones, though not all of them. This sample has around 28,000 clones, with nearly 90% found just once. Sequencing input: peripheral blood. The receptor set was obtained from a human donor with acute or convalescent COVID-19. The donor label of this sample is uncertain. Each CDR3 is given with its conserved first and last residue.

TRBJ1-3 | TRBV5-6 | CASSLLESSGNTIYF
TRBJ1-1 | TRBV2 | CASSEVRAFF
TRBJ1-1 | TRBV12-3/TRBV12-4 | CASSATGVPQAFF
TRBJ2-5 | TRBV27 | CASSFGRGQETQYF
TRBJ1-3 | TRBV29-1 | CSVGDSSGNTIYF
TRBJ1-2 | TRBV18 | CASSPGTGINYGYTF
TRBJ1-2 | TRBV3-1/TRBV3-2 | CASSQGQGVGGYTF
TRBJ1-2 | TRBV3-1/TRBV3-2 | CASSPPGADGYTF
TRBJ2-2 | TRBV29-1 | CSVKYRGERTGELFF
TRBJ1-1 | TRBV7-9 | CASSLVGRANTEAFF
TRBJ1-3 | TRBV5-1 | CASSLSDSGNTIYF
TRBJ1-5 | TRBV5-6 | CASSLGQGGFQPQHF
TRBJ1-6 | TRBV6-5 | CASNNRFFNSPLHF
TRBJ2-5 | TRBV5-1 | CASSAHSGVVTQYF
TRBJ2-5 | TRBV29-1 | CSVGQGFQETQYF
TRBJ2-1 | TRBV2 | CASRGSGMVEQFF
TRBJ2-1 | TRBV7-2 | CASSFRTSGYNEQFF
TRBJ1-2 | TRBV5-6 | CASSSDRGISGYTF
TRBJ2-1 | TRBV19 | CASRTSHDEQFF
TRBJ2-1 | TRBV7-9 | CASSLAERGDNEQFF
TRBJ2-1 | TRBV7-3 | CASSLSVGQTYNEQFF
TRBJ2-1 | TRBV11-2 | CASSPVVGVAVSRGEQFF
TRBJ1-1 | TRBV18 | CASSQTTANTEAFF
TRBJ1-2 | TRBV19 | CASSIDLGRYGYTF
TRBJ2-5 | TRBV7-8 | CASSPPFGQETQYF
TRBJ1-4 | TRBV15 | CATSRAGVRGLFF
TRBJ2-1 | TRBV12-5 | CASGLANWGLAGGRSYNEQFF
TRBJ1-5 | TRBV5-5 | CASRPGVGNQPQHF
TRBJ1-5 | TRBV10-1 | CASSGSQEDNQPQHF
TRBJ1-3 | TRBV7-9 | CASSSFGGWNTIYF
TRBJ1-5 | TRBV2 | CASSVEGRGYSNQPQHF
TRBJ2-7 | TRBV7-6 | CASSPLSGAPREQYF
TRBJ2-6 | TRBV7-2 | CASSLGGSGANVLTF
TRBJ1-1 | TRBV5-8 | CASSLFTGLDTEAFF
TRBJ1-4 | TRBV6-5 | CASSYSTGSRGEKLFF
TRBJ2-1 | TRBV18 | CASSPSRAGDNEQFF
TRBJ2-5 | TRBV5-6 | CASSPGQGLKTQYF
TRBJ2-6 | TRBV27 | CASSLGGVSGANVLTF
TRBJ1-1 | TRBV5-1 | CASSLDSSGVTEAFF
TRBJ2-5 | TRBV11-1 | CASSLGTSAGKETQYF
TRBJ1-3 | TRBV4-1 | CASSPRTGDGNTIYF
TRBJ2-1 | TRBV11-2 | CASSSIKGSSYNEQFF
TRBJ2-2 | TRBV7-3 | CASSLYTGELFF
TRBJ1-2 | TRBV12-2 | CASRPGDGAVWYINGYTF
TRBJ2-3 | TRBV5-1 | CASSLGKAGAADTQYF
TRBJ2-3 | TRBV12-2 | CASRPPKRDRTDTQYF
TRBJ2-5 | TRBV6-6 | CASSRTSAGGETQYF